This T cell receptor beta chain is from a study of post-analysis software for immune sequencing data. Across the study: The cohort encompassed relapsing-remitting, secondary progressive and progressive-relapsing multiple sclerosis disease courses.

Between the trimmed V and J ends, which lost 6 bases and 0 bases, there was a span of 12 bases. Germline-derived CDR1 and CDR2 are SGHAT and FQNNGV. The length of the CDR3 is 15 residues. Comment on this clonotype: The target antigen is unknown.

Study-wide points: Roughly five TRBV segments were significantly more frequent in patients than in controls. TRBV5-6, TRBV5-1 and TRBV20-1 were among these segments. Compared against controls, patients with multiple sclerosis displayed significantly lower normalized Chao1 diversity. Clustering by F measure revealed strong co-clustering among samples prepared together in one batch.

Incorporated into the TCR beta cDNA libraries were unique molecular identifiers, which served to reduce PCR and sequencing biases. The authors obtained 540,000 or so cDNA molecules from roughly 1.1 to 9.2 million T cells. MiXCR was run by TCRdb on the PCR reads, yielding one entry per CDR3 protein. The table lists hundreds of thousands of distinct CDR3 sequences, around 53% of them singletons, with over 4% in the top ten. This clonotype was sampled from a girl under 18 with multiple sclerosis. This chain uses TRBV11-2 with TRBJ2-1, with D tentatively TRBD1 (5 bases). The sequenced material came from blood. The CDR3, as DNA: TGTGCCAGCAGGCCATGGGGCAGCTCCTACAATGAGCAGTTCTTC. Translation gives CASRPWGSSYNEQFF. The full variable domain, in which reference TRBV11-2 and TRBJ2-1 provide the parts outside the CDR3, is EAGVAQSPRYKIIEKRQSVAFWCNPISGHATLYWYQQILGQGPKLLIQFQNNGVVDDSQLPKDRFSAERLKGVDSTLKIQPAKLEDSAVYLCASRPWGSSYNEQFFGPGTRLTVL.